The rows below give T cell receptor beta chains drawn from one sample of a study of somatic mutations in cytotoxic T cells in rheumatoid arthritis. Sequencing was performed with immunoSEQ multiplex PCR; in TCRdb, only in-frame clones are kept and a portion is missing. The table has 15,000 to 20,000 clones, over 60% seen once. What was sequenced was CD8+ T cells sorted from blood. The receptors were sampled from an adult with rheumatoid arthritis. Each CDR3 is given with its conserved first and last residue. The D gene is left open where the match is weak. Some rows have no size entry. The others give once, few or many, or a class for an expanded clone.

TRBJ2-7 | NA | once | TRBV10-2 | CASSEDRSAYEQYF | TGCGCCAGCAGTGAGGACAGATCTGCCTACGAGCAGTACTTC
TRBJ2-3 | NA | NA | TRBV4-1 | CASSQERGADTQYF | TGCGCCAGCAGCCAAGAGAGGGGCGCGGATACGCAGTATTTT
TRBJ1-5 | NA | NA | TRBV7-8 | CASSHVDQPQHF | TGTGCCAGCAGCCACGTTGATCAGCCCCAGCATTTT
TRBJ2-2 | NA | NA | TRBV29-1 | CSAPGYTGELFF | TGCAGCGCGCCGGGGTACACCGGGGAGCTGTTTTTT
TRBJ1-1 | NA | NA | TRBV6-6 | CASSNGPLEAFF | TGTGCCAGCAGTAACGGACCGCTCGAAGCTTTCTTT
TRBJ2-3 | NA | NA | TRBV7-9 | CASSFVQTDTQYF | TGTGCCAGCAGCTTCGTGCAGACCGACACGCAGTATTTT
TRBJ2-7 | NA | few | TRBV5-4 | CASRSPPASPEQYF | TGTGCCAGCAGGTCACCCCCTGCGAGTCCCGAGCAGTACTTC
TRBJ2-5 | NA | NA | TRBV7-7 | CASSLAGALPHKETQYF | TGTGCTAGCAGCCTCGCGGGCGCTTTGCCCCACAAAGAGACCCAGTACTTC
TRBJ2-1 | NA | NA | TRBV9 | CASSADWGSYNEQFF | TGTGCCAGCAGCGCCGACTGGGGGTCCTACAATGAGCAGTTCTTC
TRBJ2-7 | NA | NA | TRBV6-1 | CASSEGRGYGQYF | TGTGCCAGCAGTGAAGGGCGGGGCTACGGGCAGTACTTC
TRBJ1-5 | NA | NA | TRBV27 | CASSLTGGVNQPQHF | TGTGCCAGCAGTTTGACAGGAGGGGTCAATCAGCCCCAGCATTTT
TRBJ2-3 | NA | NA | TRBV9 | CASGGSGSTDTQYF | TGTGCCAGCGGGGGGAGCGGAAGCACAGATACGCAGTATTTT
TRBJ2-5 | TRBD2 | NA | TRBV7-6 | CASSSDSGGAETQYF | TGTGCCAGCAGCAGCGATAGCGGGGGGGCAGAGACCCAGTACTTC
TRBJ2-7 | TRBD2 | NA | TRBV7-6 | CASSLETSGSRNLYEQYF | TGTGCCAGCAGCTTAGAAACTAGCGGGAGTAGAAATCTCTACGAGCAGTACTTC
TRBJ2-6 | NA | NA | TRBV15 | CATSNKAGFGANVLTF | TGTGCCACCAGCAATAAGGCGGGATTTGGGGCCAACGTCCTGACTTTC
TRBJ2-7 | NA | NA | TRBV27 | CASSLLGETRNEQYF | TGTGCCAGCAGTTTATTGGGAGAGACTAGGAACGAGCAGTACTTC
TRBJ2-5 | TRBD2 | NA | TRBV11-2 | CASSPGYLADQETQYF | TGTGCCAGCAGCCCAGGGTACCTAGCGGACCAAGAGACCCAGTACTTC
TRBJ1-1 | TRBD1 | NA | TRBV13 | CASSLVGQGDTEAFF | TGTGCCAGCAGCTTAGTCGGACAGGGGGACACTGAAGCTTTCTTT
TRBJ1-5 | NA | NA | TRBV10-3 | CAISVDADYQPQHF | TGTGCCATCAGTGTAGACGCGGATTATCAGCCCCAGCATTTT
TRBJ2-5 | NA | NA | TRBV28 | CASSPTQSSGSETQYF | TGTGCCAGCAGTCCGACCCAGAGTTCAGGGAGTGAGACCCAGTACTTC
TRBJ1-2 | NA | NA | TRBV7-9 | CASSLEGQLGYTF | TGTGCCAGCAGCTTAGAAGGCCAGTTGGGCTACACCTTC
TRBJ1-5 | NA | NA | TRBV19 | CASSIPSYQPQHF | TGTGCCAGTAGTATCCCCTCTTATCAGCCCCAGCATTTT
TRBJ2-5 | NA | NA | TRBV5-5 | CASSLFGQGGETQYF | TGTGCCAGCAGCTTGTTTGGGCAGGGAGGAGAGACCCAGTACTTC
TRBJ1-2 | NA | NA | TRBV6-4 | CASSDGSYGYTF | TGTGCCAGCAGTGACGGCAGCTATGGCTACACCTTC
TRBJ2-6 | TRBD1 | NA | TRBV4-2 | CASFEGQGGSNVLTF | TGTGCCAGCTTTGAGGGACAGGGAGGGTCCAACGTCCTGACTTTC
TRBJ2-3 | TRBD2 | NA | TRBV2 | CANGPSASGISDTQYF | TGTGCCAACGGGCCTTCGGCTAGCGGGATCTCAGATACGCAGTATTTT
TRBJ2-1 | TRBD2 | NA | TRBV11-2 | CASSLEPASGGPSSYNEQFF | TGTGCCAGCAGCTTAGAGCCGGCCAGCGGGGGCCCGAGCTCCTACAATGAGCAGTTCTTC
TRBJ1-2 | NA | NA | TRBV9 | CASSVATTNYGYTF | TGTGCCAGCAGCGTAGCTACAACTAACTATGGCTACACCTTC
TRBJ1-4 | NA | once | TRBV7-9 | CASSLGRHQLGDEKLFF | TGTGCCAGCAGCTTGGGCAGGCACCAACTAGGGGATGAAAAACTGTTTTTT
TRBJ2-7 | TRBD1 | few | TRBV19 | CASGTGDEQYF | TGTGCCAGCGGGACAGGCGACGAGCAGTACTTC
TRBJ1-1 | TRBD1 | NA | TRBV6-5 | CASSQQGAGTEAFF | TGTGCCAGCAGTCAACAGGGGGCCGGCACTGAAGCTTTCTTT
TRBJ1-1 | NA | NA | TRBV6-5 | CASSYSRQVMNTEAFF | TGTGCCAGCAGTTACTCACGTCAGGTGATGAACACTGAAGCTTTCTTT
TRBJ2-6 | TRBD2 | NA | TRBV4-2 | CASSQEGLAGAGANVLTF | TGTGCCAGCAGCCAAGAGGGACTAGCGGGGGCTGGGGCCAACGTCCTGACTTTC
TRBJ1-2 | NA | NA | TRBV7-9 | CASSLVTNFYGYTF | TGTGCCAGCAGCTTAGTGACCAATTTCTACGGCTACACCTTC
TRBJ1-5 | NA | NA | TRBV5-6 | CASSLSGFGNQPQHF | TGTGCCAGCAGCTTGTCTGGATTTGGCAATCAGCCCCAGCATTTT
TRBJ2-7 | NA | NA | TRBV20-1 | CSARDGTEQYF | TGCAGTGCTAGAGACGGGACGGAGCAGTACTTC
TRBJ2-7 | TRBD2 | few | TRBV10-3 | CAISTSGASYEQYF | TGTGCCATCAGTACTAGCGGGGCTTCCTACGAGCAGTACTTC
TRBJ1-3 | NA | NA | TRBV11-2 | CASSLSPVSGNTIYF | TGTGCCAGCAGCTTATCCCCAGTCTCTGGAAACACCATATATTTT
TRBJ2-3 | TRBD1 | NA | TRBV6-4 | CASSPTGVGDTQYF | TGTGCCAGCAGCCCGACAGGGGTTGGAGATACGCAGTATTTT
TRBJ1-5 | NA | NA | TRBV2 | CASKTQVSSNQPQHF | TGTGCCAGCAAAACTCAGGTCTCAAGCAATCAGCCCCAGCATTTT
TRBJ1-2 | NA | once | TRBV5-6 | CASSLGVNYGYTF | TGTGCCAGCAGCTTAGGGGTTAACTATGGCTACACCTTC
TRBJ2-2 | TRBD2 | NA | TRBV7-2 | CASSYRLAGSNTGELFF | TGTGCCAGCAGCTATAGACTAGCGGGGTCGAACACCGGGGAGCTGTTTTTT
TRBJ2-7 | NA | few | TRBV15 | CATSRDSGGAYEQYF | TGTGCCACCAGCAGAGATTCAGGGGGGGCCTACGAGCAGTACTTC
TRBJ1-2 | NA | NA | TRBV2 | CAEQYNYGYTF | TGTGCCGAGCAGTATAACTATGGCTACACCTTC
TRBJ2-7 | NA | few | TRBV19 | CASSTSTLEQYF | TGTGCCAGTAGTACATCCACCCTGGAGCAGTACTTC
TRBJ2-2 | NA | few | TRBV20-1 | CSARNAGELFF | TGCAGTGCTAGGAACGCCGGGGAGCTGTTTTTT
TRBJ2-1 | TRBD1 | NA | TRBV6-6 | CASSPTGNEQFF | TGTGCCAGCAGCCCGACAGGGAACGAGCAGTTCTTC
TRBJ1-6 | TRBD1 | large | TRBV7-9 | CASTRTGTGESPLHF | TGTGCCAGCACCCGAACCGGGACAGGGGAATCACCCCTCCACTTT
TRBJ2-5 | NA | NA | TRBV14 | CASSHEAPGETQYF | TGTGCCAGCAGCCACGAGGCCCCCGGGGAGACCCAGTACTTC
TRBJ2-1 | TRBD2 | NA | TRBV5-4 | CASSGRTSGRGDEQFF | TGTGCCAGCAGCGGGCGGACTAGCGGGAGGGGGGATGAGCAGTTCTTC